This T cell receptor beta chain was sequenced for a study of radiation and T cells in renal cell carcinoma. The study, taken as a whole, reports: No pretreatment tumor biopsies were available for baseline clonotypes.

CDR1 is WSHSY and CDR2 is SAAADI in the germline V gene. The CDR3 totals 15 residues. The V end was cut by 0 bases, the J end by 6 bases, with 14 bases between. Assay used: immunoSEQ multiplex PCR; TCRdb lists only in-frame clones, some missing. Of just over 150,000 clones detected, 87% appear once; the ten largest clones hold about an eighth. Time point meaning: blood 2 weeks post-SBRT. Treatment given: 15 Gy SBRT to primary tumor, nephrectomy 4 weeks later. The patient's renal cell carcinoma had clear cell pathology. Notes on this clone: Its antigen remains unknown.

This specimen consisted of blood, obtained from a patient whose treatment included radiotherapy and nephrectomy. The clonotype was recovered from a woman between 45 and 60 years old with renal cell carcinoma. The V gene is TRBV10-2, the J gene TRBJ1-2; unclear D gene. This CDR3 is CASSESSNPPHGYTF. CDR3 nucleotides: TGCGCCAGCAGTGAGTCGTCCAACCCTCCGCATGGCTACACCTTC.